What follows describes a single T cell receptor (beta chain). Its antigen is undetermined. The sample is drawn from a study of cytomegalovirus exposure and HLA in healthy donors. Study results and limitations: A missense DCLRE1C variant was associated with V- and J-gene trimming of TCR beta chains in a later analysis, and an independent cohort replicated the association. Cytomegalovirus association was assigned to more than 150 TCR beta chains.

13 Jbeta primers and 60 Vbeta primers were used for the PCR. Only in-frame clones appear in the TCRdb table, and some are missing; sequencing was by immunoSEQ multiplex PCR. The sample holds about 190,000 clones; 82% are singletons and the top ten take 0.7% to 0.95%. Germline trimming cut 6 bases from V and 7 bases from J; bases unmatched to any gene: 9. CDR3 length equals 13 residues. The germline CDR1 and CDR2 sequences are MDHEN and SYDVKM. The sample was PBMCs. The chain employs TRBV28 and TRBJ2-7, with TRBD1 matching over 7 bases. This sequence was found in a woman in her late teens or twenties in good health and CMV-seronegative. The CDR3 sequence is CASRGQGDVEQYF. CDR3 nucleotides: TGTGCCAGCAGAGGGCAGGGGGATGTGGAGCAGTACTTC.